A selection of T cell receptor beta chains follows, all from one sample in a study of cytomegalovirus exposure and HLA in healthy donors. The assay was immunoSEQ multiplex PCR, and TCRdb's table has in-frame clones only and misses some. The table includes around 150,000 clones, approximately 80% detected once. The sequenced sample consisted of PBMCs. These receptors all come from a man aged 25-45 years in good health and CMV-seropositive. Both conserved end residues are part of each CDR3. A D gene is named only where the DNA matches it firmly. Clone size appears in some rows only: once, few, many, or a class for an expanded clone.

cdr3_length: 14
j_call: TRBJ1-1
clone_size: .
d_call: .
v_call: TRBV6-1
cdr3_aa: CASTSSQGRTEAFF
cdr3_nt: TGTGCCAGCACTAGCTCACAGGGAAGAACTGAAGCTTTCTTT

cdr3_length: 13
j_call: TRBJ1-1
clone_size: .
d_call: .
v_call: TRBV5-5
cdr3_aa: CASARDLNTEAFF
cdr3_nt: TGTGCCAGCGCCCGAGATCTGAACACTGAAGCTTTCTTT

cdr3_length: 14
j_call: TRBJ2-7
clone_size: .
d_call: .
v_call: TRBV5-5
cdr3_aa: CASSLVGISYEQYF
cdr3_nt: TGTGCCAGCAGCTTGGTTGGCATATCCTACGAGCAGTACTTC

cdr3_length: 15
j_call: TRBJ2-5
clone_size: .
d_call: TRBD2
v_call: TRBV7-8
cdr3_aa: CASSPGGGIGETQYF
cdr3_nt: TGTGCCAGCAGCCCCGGGGGAGGGATAGGGGAGACCCAGTACTTC

cdr3_length: 14
j_call: TRBJ1-4
clone_size: .
d_call: .
v_call: TRBV27
cdr3_aa: CASSSTPRGEKLFF
cdr3_nt: TGTGCCAGCAGTTCAACCCCTCGGGGTGAAAAACTGTTTTTT

cdr3_length: 13
j_call: TRBJ1-1
clone_size: .
d_call: TRBD1
v_call: TRBV10-3
cdr3_aa: CATRQGMNTEAFF
cdr3_nt: TGTGCCACCCGACAGGGGATGAACACTGAAGCTTTCTTT

cdr3_length: 13
j_call: TRBJ1-2
clone_size: .
d_call: .
v_call: TRBV27
cdr3_aa: CASSLGGEYGYTF
cdr3_nt: TGTGCCAGCAGTTTAGGGGGGGAGTATGGCTACACCTTC

cdr3_length: 12
j_call: TRBJ2-2
clone_size: .
d_call: .
v_call: TRBV7-9
cdr3_aa: CAPRRYTGELFF
cdr3_nt: TGTGCACCGAGAAGATACACCGGGGAGCTGTTTTTT

cdr3_length: 14
j_call: TRBJ1-2
clone_size: .
d_call: .
v_call: TRBV5-1
cdr3_aa: CASSSKTGNYGYTF
cdr3_nt: TGCGCCAGCAGCTCAAAGACGGGGAACTATGGCTACACCTTC

cdr3_length: 14
j_call: TRBJ1-1
clone_size: .
d_call: .
v_call: TRBV7-2
cdr3_aa: CASSPRQMNTEAFF
cdr3_nt: TGTGCCAGCAGCCCCCGCCAGATGAACACTGAAGCTTTCTTT

cdr3_length: 14
j_call: TRBJ1-2
clone_size: .
d_call: TRBD1
v_call: TRBV5-4
cdr3_aa: CASSWGDRGNGYTF
cdr3_nt: TGTGCCAGCAGCTGGGGGGACAGGGGAAACGGCTACACCTTC

cdr3_length: 16
j_call: TRBJ1-1
clone_size: .
d_call: .
v_call: TRBV6-5
cdr3_aa: CASSYSKGAPNTEAFF
cdr3_nt: TGTGCCAGCAGTTACTCGAAAGGAGCACCGAACACTGAAGCTTTCTTT

cdr3_length: 13
j_call: TRBJ2-5
clone_size: .
d_call: .
v_call: TRBV5-1
cdr3_aa: CASSAGAGETQYF
cdr3_nt: TGCGCCAGCAGCGCGGGCGCTGGGGAGACCCAGTACTTC

cdr3_length: 15
j_call: TRBJ2-1
clone_size: .
d_call: .
v_call: TRBV5-6
cdr3_aa: CASSLVERSRNEQFF
cdr3_nt: TGTGCCAGCAGCTTGGTGGAGCGGTCAAGGAATGAGCAGTTCTTC

cdr3_length: 15
j_call: TRBJ2-3
clone_size: .
d_call: .
v_call: TRBV6-4
cdr3_aa: CASSAQGINTDTQYF
cdr3_nt: TGTGCCAGCAGTGCTCAGGGGATAAACACAGATACGCAGTATTTT

cdr3_length: 14
j_call: TRBJ2-1
clone_size: .
d_call: TRBD2
v_call: TRBV11-2
cdr3_aa: CASSWTSGSPEQFF
cdr3_nt: TGTGCCAGCAGCTGGACTAGCGGGAGTCCTGAGCAGTTCTTC

cdr3_length: 12
j_call: TRBJ2-1
clone_size: .
d_call: .
v_call: TRBV6-6
cdr3_aa: CASSYSRGEQFF
cdr3_nt: TGTGCCAGCAGTTACTCTCGGGGAGAGCAGTTCTTC

cdr3_length: 10
j_call: TRBJ1-1
clone_size: once
d_call: .
v_call: TRBV29-1
cdr3_aa: CSVLRDEAFF
cdr3_nt: TGCAGCGTTCTGAGGGATGAAGCTTTCTTT

cdr3_length: 17
j_call: TRBJ2-2
clone_size: .
d_call: TRBD2
v_call: TRBV4-3
cdr3_aa: CASSQGYSGGGSGELFF
cdr3_nt: TGCGCCAGCAGCCAGGGTTATAGCGGGGGGGGGTCCGGGGAGCTGTTTTTT

cdr3_length: 17
j_call: TRBJ2-5
clone_size: .
d_call: .
v_call: TRBV7-7
cdr3_aa: CASSPTVPGNPQETQYF
cdr3_nt: TGTGCCAGCAGCCCCACAGTTCCGGGGAACCCCCAAGAGACCCAGTACTTC

cdr3_length: 12
j_call: TRBJ1-4
clone_size: .
d_call: .
v_call: TRBV7-6
cdr3_aa: CASSFAGGELFF
cdr3_nt: TGTGCCAGCAGCTTCGCGGGGGGGGAACTGTTTTTT

cdr3_length: 19
j_call: TRBJ2-4
clone_size: .
d_call: TRBD2
v_call: TRBV27
cdr3_aa: CASSFRTSGETIAKNIQYF
cdr3_nt: TGTGCCAGCAGTTTCCGGACTAGCGGGGAAACTATAGCCAAAAACATTCAGTACTTC

cdr3_length: 16
j_call: TRBJ1-2
clone_size: .
d_call: .
v_call: TRBV27
cdr3_aa: CASSLSNAGHFYGYTF
cdr3_nt: TGTGCCAGCAGTTTATCGAACGCAGGGCACTTCTATGGCTACACCTTC

cdr3_length: 14
j_call: TRBJ2-7
clone_size: .
d_call: TRBD1
v_call: TRBV5-4
cdr3_aa: CASSPRDRGWEQYF
cdr3_nt: TGTGCCAGCAGCCCCCGAGACAGGGGGTGGGAGCAGTACTTC

cdr3_length: 13
j_call: TRBJ1-2
clone_size: few
d_call: TRBD1
v_call: TRBV7-3
cdr3_aa: CASSLGQGESYTF
cdr3_nt: TGTGCCAGCAGCTTAGGACAGGGGGAGTCCTACACCTTC

cdr3_length: 11
j_call: TRBJ2-3
clone_size: once
d_call: .
v_call: TRBV11-2
cdr3_aa: CASSFRGSQYF
cdr3_nt: TGTGCCAGCAGCTTTAGAGGATCGCAGTATTTT

cdr3_length: 15
j_call: TRBJ1-6
clone_size: .
d_call: .
v_call: TRBV7-2
cdr3_aa: CASLQFGILNSPLHF
cdr3_nt: TGTGCCAGCCTCCAGTTCGGGATCCTTAATTCACCCCTCCACTTT

cdr3_length: 15
j_call: TRBJ2-1
clone_size: .
d_call: TRBD2
v_call: TRBV9
cdr3_aa: CASSPGLAGGNEQFF
cdr3_nt: TGTGCCAGCAGCCCGGGACTAGCGGGAGGGAATGAGCAGTTCTTC

cdr3_length: 16
j_call: TRBJ1-2
clone_size: .
d_call: TRBD1
v_call: TRBV4-3
cdr3_aa: CASSQEGTGGWYGYTF
cdr3_nt: TGCGCCAGCAGCCAGGAGGGGACAGGGGGCTGGTATGGCTACACCTTC

cdr3_length: 18
j_call: TRBJ2-2
clone_size: .
d_call: .
v_call: TRBV18
cdr3_aa: CASSPTAPGKSNTGELFF
cdr3_nt: TGTGCCAGCTCACCGACGGCCCCCGGGAAGTCGAACACCGGGGAGCTGTTTTTT

cdr3_length: 14
j_call: TRBJ2-1
clone_size: .
d_call: .
v_call: TRBV6-4
cdr3_aa: CASSPTVSYNEQFF
cdr3_nt: TGTGCCAGCTCCCCGACAGTCTCCTACAATGAGCAGTTCTTC

cdr3_length: 15
j_call: TRBJ1-3
clone_size: once
d_call: .
v_call: TRBV12-5
cdr3_aa: CASGFDGQLGNTIYF
cdr3_nt: TGTGCTAGTGGTTTCGATGGACAGCTTGGAAACACCATATATTTT

cdr3_length: 14
j_call: TRBJ1-6
clone_size: few
d_call: .
v_call: TRBV6-5
cdr3_aa: CASSPDRGGSPLHF
cdr3_nt: TGTGCCAGCAGCCCGGACCGAGGAGGTTCACCCCTCCACTTT

cdr3_length: 13
j_call: TRBJ2-3
clone_size: .
d_call: .
v_call: TRBV15
cdr3_aa: CATSRGGSGTQYF
cdr3_nt: TGTGCCACCAGCAGGGGAGGCAGTGGTACGCAGTATTTT

cdr3_length: 14
j_call: TRBJ2-4
clone_size: .
d_call: TRBD2
v_call: TRBV5-4
cdr3_aa: CASSLGGRGNIQYF
cdr3_nt: TGTGCCAGCAGCTTGGGCGGGAGGGGAAACATTCAGTACTTC

cdr3_length: 14
j_call: TRBJ1-2
clone_size: .
d_call: .
v_call: TRBV19
cdr3_aa: CASSIAEGSYGYTF
cdr3_nt: TGTGCCAGTAGTATAGCAGAGGGTAGCTATGGCTACACCTTC

cdr3_length: 16
j_call: TRBJ2-2
clone_size: .
d_call: .
v_call: TRBV7-6
cdr3_aa: CASRNPHREGAGELFF
cdr3_nt: TGTGCCAGCAGGAACCCTCACAGGGAAGGGGCCGGGGAGCTGTTTTTT

cdr3_length: 15
j_call: TRBJ1-4
clone_size: .
d_call: TRBD1
v_call: TRBV19
cdr3_aa: CASSTGQGDNEKLFF
cdr3_nt: TGTGCCAGTAGTACGGGACAGGGGGATAATGAAAAACTGTTTTTT

cdr3_length: 12
j_call: TRBJ2-3
clone_size: .
d_call: .
v_call: TRBV29-1
cdr3_aa: CSVYSPPDTQYF
cdr3_nt: TGCAGCGTGTACAGCCCCCCAGATACGCAGTATTTT

cdr3_length: 15
j_call: TRBJ1-4
clone_size: .
d_call: .
v_call: TRBV14
cdr3_aa: CASSHRGATNEKLFF
cdr3_nt: TGTGCCAGCAGCCATCGGGGGGCAACTAATGAAAAACTGTTTTTT

cdr3_length: 14
j_call: TRBJ2-1
clone_size: .
d_call: TRBD2
v_call: TRBV29-1
cdr3_aa: CSVHGTSGRDEQFF
cdr3_nt: TGCAGCGTTCACGGGACTAGCGGTCGTGATGAGCAGTTCTTC

cdr3_length: 18
j_call: TRBJ2-3
clone_size: .
d_call: TRBD2
v_call: TRBV2
cdr3_aa: CASSDPAEAGGSTDTQYF
cdr3_nt: TGTGCCAGCAGTGATCCCGCGGAGGCGGGGGGGAGCACAGATACGCAGTATTTT